The present TCR beta chain was sequenced within a study of CD8+CD57+ T cells in acquired aplastic anemia. Study overall: Sorted CD4+ and CD8+ cells yielded 3.2 ug of DNA on average. Study conclusions and caveats: CD8+ Simpson's diversity did not differ significantly between patients and controls. Patients and controls shared over 25 CD8+ CDR3 sequences, which appeared highly expressed in patients and within their immunodominant clones.

CDR3 and TCR beta VDJ profiling relied on genomic DNA as the template. MiXCR, run by TCRdb on the reads, gives a single entry per CDR3 protein. The table lists around 250,000 distinct CDR3 sequences, 50% to 70% of them singletons, with 7% to 9% in the top ten. On this clonotype itself: Its specificity is unknown.

Trimming shortened V by 2 bases and J by 2 bases, and 12 bases separated the two germline ends. Germline loops: CDR1 LNHDA, CDR2 SQIVND (reference sequence). The CDR3 runs 15 residues. This TCR was sampled from a human donor with severe aplastic anemia or a healthy control (not recorded which). The sample comprised sorted CD4+, CD8+, or CD8+CD57+ T cells (not recorded which) from PBMCs. This sequence joins TRBV19 and TRBJ1-2, with D tentatively TRBD1 (5 bases). CDR3: CASSIPGTGNYGYTF. The CDR3 DNA follows: TGTGCCAGTAGTATACCTGGGACGGGGAACTATGGCTACACCTTC.